This T cell receptor beta chain originates from a study of blood T cell repertoires in COVID-19. Study summary: T cells, B-cell-depleted T cells, or PBMCs supplied cDNA or gDNA.

This clone was observed a single time. There are 15 residues in the CDR3. V gave up 5 bases and J gave up 5 bases; unmatched junction bases: 9. CDR1 SQVTM and CDR2 ANQGSEA come from the germline V gene. Authors' analysis steps: Nucleated cell number was recorded as an estimate derived from reference gene primer amplification. The repertoire was sequenced with immunoSEQ multiplex PCR; TCRdb's copy has only in-frame clones and lacks some. D and trimming were read from the DNA, whereas the V and J calls and clone size are those reported in that table. Of roughly 160,000 clones listed, approximately 91% are singletons.

The source of this sequence is a man aged 18 to 35 with acute or convalescent COVID-19. This chain links TRBV29-1 with TRBJ2-1; 10 bases are a match to TRBD1. Sequencing was carried out using peripheral blood. CDR3: CSVPLPGTGDNEQFF. In DNA form, the CDR3 reads TGCAGCGTTCCTCTCCCAGGGACAGGGGACAATGAGCAGTTCTTC.